A single sample gave rise to the 5 T cell receptor beta chains below, sequenced in a study of cytomegalovirus exposure and HLA in healthy donors (dated by TCRdb to 2017 to 2019). Receptor libraries were prepared by the immunoSEQ multiplex PCR assay. For the multiplex PCR, a mixture combining 60 forward primers for TCR Vbeta segments and 13 reverse primers for TCR Jbeta segments was used. The immuneACCESS repertoire file appears here via TCRdb, limited to in-frame rearrangements. These files lack a portion of the clones; in checked studies, under half of the deficit traces to unresolved V genes, and the cause of the others is not known. This sample has roughly 290,000 clones in its table, and roughly 80% of those were observed once. Over 0.3% of the sample belongs to the ten largest clones. The sample consisted of PBMCs. These TCRs come from a girl aged 2-10 years in good health and CMV-seronegative.

Details on this clone: A junction end diverges from the germline sequence, so it may reflect a read error. The rearrangement links TRBV7-9 to TRBJ2-1; TRBD2 is a possible D gene (5 bases). CDR3 length: 16 amino acids. Germline CDR1 SEHNR, CDR2 FQNEAQ (reference sequence). CDR3 amino acids: CSSSLLGIQRNNEQFF. CDR3 sequence (DNA): TGTTCCAGCAGCTTACTCGGGATCCAAAGAAACAATGAGCAGTTCTTC. The full variable domain, its missing parts supplied by reference TRBV7-9 and TRBJ2-1, is DTGVSQNPRHKITKRGQNVTFRCDPISEHNRLYWYRQTLGQGPEFLTYFQNEAQLEKSRLLSDRFSAERPKGSFSTLEIQRTEQGDSAMYLCSSSLLGIQRNNEQFFGPGTRLTVL.

The chain has TRBV6-5 and TRBJ1-1; D call uncertain. This CDR3 is 16 amino acids long. CDR1 MNHEY and CDR2 SVGAGI come from the germline V gene. The V end was cut by 0 bases, the J end by 0 bases, with 11 bases between. The CDR3, as DNA: TGTGCCAGCAGTTACTCGATCAGGTTCGTGAACACTGAAGCTTTCTTT. As protein: CASSYSIRFVNTEAFF.

The chain employs TRBV7-9 and TRBJ1-1, with 7 bases matching TRBD1. This CDR3 has 14 residues. CDR1 SEHNR and CDR2 FQNEAQ come from the germline V gene (reference sequence). The V segment lost 8 bases and the J segment 4 bases; nucleotides outside the gene matches: 10. The CDR3 region is CASGNTGASTEAFF. Here the CDR3 DNA reads TGTGCCAGCGGAAATACAGGGGCCTCCACTGAAGCTTTCTTT.

The chain carries TRBV19 and TRBJ2-3, with 10 bases identical to TRBD2. The V segment lost 4 bases and the J segment 3 bases; nucleotides outside the gene matches: 13. The CDR3 runs 18 residues. Germline values: CDR1 LNHDA, CDR2 SQIVND (reference sequence). CDR3 sequence reads: CASSTPGSSGSFTDTQYF. The DNA for the CDR3 is TGTGCCAGTAGTACCCCCGGGTCTAGCGGGAGTTTTACAGATACGCAGTATTTT. The entire variable domain, with the rest obtained from reference TRBV19 and TRBJ2-3, is as follows: DGGITQSPKYLFRKEGQNVTLSCEQNLNHDAMYWYRQDPGQGLRLIYYSQIVNDFQKGDIAEGYSVSREKKESFPLTVTSAQKNPTAFYLCASSTPGSSGSFTDTQYFGPGTRLTVL.

The chain links TRBV28 to TRBJ2-7; possibly TRBD2 for D (6 bases). The V end was cut by 3 bases, the J end by 5 bases, with 11 bases between. Germline V gene data show CDR1 as MDHEN and CDR2 as SYDVKM. The CDR3 totals 13 residues. The CDR3 coding sequence is TGTGCCAGCAGTTTGTTTAAGCGGGACGAGCAGTACTTC. The encoded protein is CASSLFKRDEQYF.